This TCR beta chain appears in the sequencing data of a study of cytotoxic CD8 clonotypes in ibrutinib-treated CLL. In the study overall: Responses: around 25 partial, 2 complete; after median approximately 67 months, roughly 14 stayed remitted, around twelve progressed.

For this clone: What it recognizes is unknown.

Study results and caveats: Patients showed higher baseline clonality than age-matched healthy donors, and it tracked circulating CD8+ T-cell counts.

Investigators sought sequencing depths of between 1 in 200,000 and 1 in 1 million T cells. The data were produced by immunoSEQ multiplex PCR, yet TCRdb's version contains in-frame clones alone and is incomplete. The top ten hold 6% to 9% of the sample, which has tens of thousands of clones, about three quarters seen once. The V gene's germline CDR1 is SGHRS and CDR2 YFSETQ. Trimming removed 3 bases from V and 0 bases from J, with 13 bases in between. This CDR3 comprises 16 residues. The chain has TRBV5-1 and TRBJ2-1; possible D gene TRBD1, 5 bases. The specimen comprised PBMCs, sampled before ibrutinib treatment. This sequence was found in a human donor with chronic lymphocytic leukemia. This CDR3 is CASSSDSPTSYNEQFF. The CDR3 DNA sequence: TGCGCCAGCAGCTCCGACAGTCCCACCTCCTACAATGAGCAGTTCTTC.